This T cell receptor beta chain appears in the sequencing data of a study of T cells in Graves' hyperthyroidism and ophthalmopathy. Amplification of TCR beta CDR3 regions was performed using RNA transcripts as template. HTBI primers were employed in a first-round RT-PCR of the TCR CDR3. Each CDR3 protein is one row after TCRdb ran MiXCR on the multiplex PCR reads. The table records about 98,000 distinct CDR3 sequences, 40% of them present only once. Trimming took 5 bases from V and 2 from J; bases not matched to a gene: 2. The CDR3 runs 14 residues. Germline CDR1 SEHNR, CDR2 FQNEAQ (reference sequence). No ophthalmopathy progression within 18 months constituted stable Graves' hyperthyroidism. Those patients with uncontrolled infection, other autoimmune disease, pregnancy or lactation were excluded. Each diagnosis drew on symptoms, thyroxine, TRAb, thyroid ultrasound and orbital computed tomography findings.

Findings and limits, study-wide: Most clonotypes expanded in thyroid above 0.001 were likewise present in blood.

With regard to this clonotype: Its antigen is not identified.

The receptor comes from a woman between 25 and 40 years old with Graves' hyperthyroidism. The sequencing sample was made of peripheral blood or thyroid tissue (not recorded which). The chain uses TRBV7-9 and TRBJ1-3, with 8 bases lining up with TRBD1. The CDR3: CASSQQGAGNTIYF. The CDR3 nucleotides read TGTGCCAGCAGCCAACAGGGGGCTGGAAACACCATATATTTT.